This T cell receptor beta chain was retrieved from a study of T cells in Graves' hyperthyroidism and ophthalmopathy. TCR beta CDR3 regions were amplified from RNA transcripts. In the first-round RT-PCR of the TCR CDR3, the HTBI primer set was used. One entry per CDR3 protein results from TCRdb running MiXCR on the multiplex PCR reads. The sample consists of fewer than 650,000 distinct CDR3 sequences, about 14% of them appearing once. Germline values: CDR1 MNHNS, CDR2 SASEGT. This CDR3 has 16 amino acids. This clonotype has a handful of counts. At one of its ends the junction is not consistent with the germline gene, which may arise from a read error.

The TCR originated in a woman aged 30 to 39 with Graves' hyperthyroidism that later progressed to Graves' ophthalmopathy. The V call is TRBV6-1, the J call TRBJ2-1, with TRBD2 identical over 11 bases. The sequenced sample was blood. The chain's CDR3 is CASSKAGTSGGTEQFF. CDR3 nucleotide sequence: TGTGCCAGCAGTAAAGCCGGGACTAGCGGAGGAACCGAGCAGTTCTTC.